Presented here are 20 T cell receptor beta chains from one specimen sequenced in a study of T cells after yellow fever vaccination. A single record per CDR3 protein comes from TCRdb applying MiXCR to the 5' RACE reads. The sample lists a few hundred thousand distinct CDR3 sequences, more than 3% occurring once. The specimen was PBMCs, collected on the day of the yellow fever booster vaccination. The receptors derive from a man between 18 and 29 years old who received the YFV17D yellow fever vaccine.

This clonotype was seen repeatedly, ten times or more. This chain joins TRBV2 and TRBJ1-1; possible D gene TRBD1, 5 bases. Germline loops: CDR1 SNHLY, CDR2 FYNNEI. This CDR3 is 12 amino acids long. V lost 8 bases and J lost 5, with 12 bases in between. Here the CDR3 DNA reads TGTGCCAGCTCGGGGCTGGGGACTGAAGCTTTCTTT. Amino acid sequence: CASSGLGTEAFF.

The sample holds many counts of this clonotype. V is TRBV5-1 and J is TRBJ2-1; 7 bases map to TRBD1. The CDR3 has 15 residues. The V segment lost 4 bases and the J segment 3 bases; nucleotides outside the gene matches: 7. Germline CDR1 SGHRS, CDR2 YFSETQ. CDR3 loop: CASSPAGGNYNEQFF. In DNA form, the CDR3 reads TGCGCCAGCAGCCCGGCAGGGGGTAACTACAATGAGCAGTTCTTC.

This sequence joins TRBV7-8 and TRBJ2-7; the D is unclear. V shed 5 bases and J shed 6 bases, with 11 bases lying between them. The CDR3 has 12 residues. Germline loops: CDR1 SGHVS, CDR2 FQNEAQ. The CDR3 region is CASSIGRGEQYV. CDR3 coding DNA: TGTGCCAGCAGCATCGGTAGAGGCGAGCAGTACGTC.

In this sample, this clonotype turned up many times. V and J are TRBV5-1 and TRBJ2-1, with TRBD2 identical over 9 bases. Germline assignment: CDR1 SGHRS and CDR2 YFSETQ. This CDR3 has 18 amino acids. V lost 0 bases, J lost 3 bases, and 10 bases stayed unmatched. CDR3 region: CASSLEVAGAFGYNEQFF. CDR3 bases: TGCGCCAGCAGCTTGGAAGTAGCGGGGGCATTTGGCTACAATGAGCAGTTCTTC.

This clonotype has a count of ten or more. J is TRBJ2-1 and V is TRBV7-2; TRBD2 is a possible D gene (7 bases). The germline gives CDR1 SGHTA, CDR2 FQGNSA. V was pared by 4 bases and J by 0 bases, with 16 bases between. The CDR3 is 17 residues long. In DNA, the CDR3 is TGTGCCAGCAGCTCGTTGGGGGGGCACTACTCCTACAATGAGCAGTTCTTC. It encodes CASSSLGGHYSYNEQFF.

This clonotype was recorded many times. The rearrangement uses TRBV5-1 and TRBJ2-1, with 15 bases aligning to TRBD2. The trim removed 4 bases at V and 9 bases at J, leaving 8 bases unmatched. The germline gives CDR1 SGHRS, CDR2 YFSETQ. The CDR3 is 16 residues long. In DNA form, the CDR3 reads TGCGCCAGCAGCCCAGGGACTAGCGGGGGGCTCGGTGAGCAGTTCTTC. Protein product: CASSPGTSGGLGEQFF.

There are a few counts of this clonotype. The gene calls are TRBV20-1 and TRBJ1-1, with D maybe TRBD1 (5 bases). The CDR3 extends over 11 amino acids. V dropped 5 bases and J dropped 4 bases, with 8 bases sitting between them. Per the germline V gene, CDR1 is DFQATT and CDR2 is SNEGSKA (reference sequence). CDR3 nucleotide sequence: TGCAGTGCTCGGGGGATCACTGAAGCTTTCTTT. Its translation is CSARGITEAFF.

For the CDR3, the DNA is TGTGCCAGTGGGAGGGAGTGGGAGGACGAGCAGTACTTC. This gives the protein CASGREWEDEQYF. The chain is built from TRBV6-6 and TRBJ2-7; 7 positions agree with TRBD2. This CDR3 comprises 13 residues. V was clipped by 9 bases and J by 5 bases; unmatched bases: 10. Germline V gene data show CDR1 as MNHNY and CDR2 as SVGAGI (reference sequence).

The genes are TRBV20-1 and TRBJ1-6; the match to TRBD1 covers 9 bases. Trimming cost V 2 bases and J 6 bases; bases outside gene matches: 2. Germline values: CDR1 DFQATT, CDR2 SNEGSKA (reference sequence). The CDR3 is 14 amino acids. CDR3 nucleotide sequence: TGCAGTGCTAGACCGGACAGGGGTAATTCACCCCTCCACTTT. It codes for CSARPDRGNSPLHF.

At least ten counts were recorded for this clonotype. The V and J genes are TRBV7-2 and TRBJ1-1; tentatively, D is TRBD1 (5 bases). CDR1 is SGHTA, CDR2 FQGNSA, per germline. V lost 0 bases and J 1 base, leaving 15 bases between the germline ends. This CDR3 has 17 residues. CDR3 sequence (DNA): TGTGCCAGCAGCTTAGCGCGAAAGGGGAGGGCGAACACTGAAGCTTTCTTT. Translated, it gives CASSLARKGRANTEAFF.

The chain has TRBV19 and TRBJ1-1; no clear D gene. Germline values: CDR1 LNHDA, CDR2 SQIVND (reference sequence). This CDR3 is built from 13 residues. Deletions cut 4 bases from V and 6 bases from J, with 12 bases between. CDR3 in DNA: TGTGCCAGTAGTAATCAAGGTGGCCCTGAAGCTTTCTTT. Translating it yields CASSNQGGPEAFF. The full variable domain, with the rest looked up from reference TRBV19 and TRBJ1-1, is DGGITQSPKYLFRKEGQNVTLSCEQNLNHDAMYWYRQDPGQGLRLIYYSQIVNDFQKGDIAEGYSVSREKKESFPLTVTSAQKNPTAFYLCASSNQGGPEAFFGQGTRLTVV.

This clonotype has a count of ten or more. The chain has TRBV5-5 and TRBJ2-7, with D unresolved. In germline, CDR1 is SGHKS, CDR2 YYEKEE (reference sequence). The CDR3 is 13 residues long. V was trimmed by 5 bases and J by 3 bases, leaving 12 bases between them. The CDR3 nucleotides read TGTGCCAGCAGGGCCGGTCCCCACTACGAGCAGTACGTC. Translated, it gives CASRAGPHYEQYV.

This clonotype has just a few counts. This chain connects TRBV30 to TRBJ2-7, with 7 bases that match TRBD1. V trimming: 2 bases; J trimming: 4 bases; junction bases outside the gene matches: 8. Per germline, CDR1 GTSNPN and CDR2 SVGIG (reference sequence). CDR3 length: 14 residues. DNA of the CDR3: TGTGCCTGGAGTAGGAACAGGGGAGTGTACGAGCAGTACTTC. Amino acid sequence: CAWSRNRGVYEQYF. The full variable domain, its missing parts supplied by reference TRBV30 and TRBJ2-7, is SQTIHQWPATLVQPVGSPLSLECTVEGTSNPNLYWYRQAAGRGLQLLFYSVGIGQISSEVPQNLSASRPQDRQFILSSKKLLLSDSGFYLCAWSRNRGVYEQYFGPGTRLTVT.

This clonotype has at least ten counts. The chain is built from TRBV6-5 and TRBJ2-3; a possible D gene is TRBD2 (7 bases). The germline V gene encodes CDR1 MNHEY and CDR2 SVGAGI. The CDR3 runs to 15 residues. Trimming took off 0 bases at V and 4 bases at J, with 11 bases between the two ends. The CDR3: CASSYSRGASDTQYF. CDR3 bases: TGTGCCAGCAGTTACTCACGGGGGGCCTCAGATACGCAGTATTTT.

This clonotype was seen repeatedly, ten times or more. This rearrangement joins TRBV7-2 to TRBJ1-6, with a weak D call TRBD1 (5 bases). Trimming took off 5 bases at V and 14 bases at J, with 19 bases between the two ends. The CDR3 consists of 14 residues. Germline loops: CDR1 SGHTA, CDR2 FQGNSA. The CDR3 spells CASSRDRAGGSLHF. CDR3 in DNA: TGTGCCAGCAGCCGAGACCGTGCCGGGGGGTCCCTCCACTTT.

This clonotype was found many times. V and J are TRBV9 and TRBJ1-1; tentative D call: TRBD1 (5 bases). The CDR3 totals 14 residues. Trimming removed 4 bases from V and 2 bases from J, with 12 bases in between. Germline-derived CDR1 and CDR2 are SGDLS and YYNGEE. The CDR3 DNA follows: TGTGCCAGCAGCCGCTCGGGGGGAAACACTGAAGCTTTCTTT. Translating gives CASSRSGGNTEAFF.

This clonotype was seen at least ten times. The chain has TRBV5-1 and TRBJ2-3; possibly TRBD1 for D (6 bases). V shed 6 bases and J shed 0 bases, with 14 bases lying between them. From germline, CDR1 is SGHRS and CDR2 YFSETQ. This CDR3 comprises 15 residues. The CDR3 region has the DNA TGCGCCAGCAACCGAGGGACAACTAGCACAGATACGCAGTATTTT. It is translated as CASNRGTTSTDTQYF.

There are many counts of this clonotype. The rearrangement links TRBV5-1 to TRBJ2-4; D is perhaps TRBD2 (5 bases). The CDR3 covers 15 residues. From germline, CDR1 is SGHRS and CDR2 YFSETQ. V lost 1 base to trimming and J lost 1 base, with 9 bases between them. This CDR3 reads CASSLREGAKNIQYF. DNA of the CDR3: TGCGCCAGCAGCTTGCGAGAGGGCGCCAAAAACATTCAGTACTTC.

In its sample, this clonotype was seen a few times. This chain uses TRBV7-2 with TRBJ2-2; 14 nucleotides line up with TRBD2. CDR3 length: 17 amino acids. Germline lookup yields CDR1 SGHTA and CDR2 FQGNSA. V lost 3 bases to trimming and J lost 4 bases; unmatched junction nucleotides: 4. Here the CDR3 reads CASSLPGTSGGTGELFF. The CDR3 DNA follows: TGTGCCAGCAGCTTGCCCGGGACTAGCGGGGGCACCGGGGAGCTGTTTTTT.

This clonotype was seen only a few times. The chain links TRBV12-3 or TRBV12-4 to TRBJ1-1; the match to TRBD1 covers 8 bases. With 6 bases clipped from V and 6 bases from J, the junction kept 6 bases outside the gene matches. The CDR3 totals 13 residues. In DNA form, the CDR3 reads TGTGCCAGCAGAGGACAGGGAACCTCTGAAGCTTTCTTT. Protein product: CASRGQGTSEAFF.